The 19 T cell receptor beta chains listed next were all sequenced from one sample in a study of regulatory T cells in long-lasting Graves disease (dated by TCRdb to the early 2020s). The intended sense of this specimen's time point label: newly diagnosed GD, antithyroid drugs for less than 3 months. For both TCR sequencing and RNA sequencing, RNA was extracted from PBMCs in TRIzol. The library was prepared using multiplex PCR. TCRdb lists the instrument as Illumina HiSeq 4000. iRepertoire HTBI primers and Arm-PCR amplification of CDR3 regions were used to construct TCR beta libraries. Starting from the raw public reads, TCRdb applied fastp trimming at Q25, assembled clones with MiXCR and retained in-frame beta chains. Rows with a matching CDR3 protein are joined into one entry that keeps the most common DNA and genes. In this sample the table shows 300,000 to 450,000 distinct CDR3 sequences, 15% of which occur a single time. The ten biggest clones cover about a fifth of the sample.

The source was peripheral blood mononuclear cells (PBMCs), collected at new diagnosis, from a patient treated with antithyroid drugs. The receptors originated from a female donor with Graves disease.

This clonotype has ten or more counts. The gene calls are TRBV12-3 or TRBV12-4 and TRBJ1-1; D is ambiguous. The CDR3 runs 11 residues. V was trimmed by 3 bases and J by 10 bases, leaving 9 bases between them. CDR3 residues: CASSFGVGAFF. The CDR3 nucleotides are TGTGCCAGCAGTTTCGGGGTGGGAGCTTTCTTT.

This clonotype was counted at least ten times. V and J are TRBV30 and TRBJ2-1; the match to TRBD2 covers 9 bases. The CDR3 extends over 12 amino acids. Unmatched junction bases numbered 3, after V lost 3 bases and J lost 9 bases. In germline, CDR1 is GTSNPN, CDR2 SVGIG (reference sequence). Here the CDR3 reads CAWSSSGIEQFF. In nucleotides, the CDR3 is TGTGCCTGGAGCTCTAGCGGGATTGAGCAGTTCTTC.

This clonotype was observed at least ten times. The rearrangement joins TRBV3-1 to TRBJ2-4; D tentatively fits TRBD1 or TRBD2 (6 bases each). This CDR3 has 15 amino acids. The V end was cut by 2 bases, the J end by 9 bases, with 17 bases between. Germline assignment: CDR1 LGHDT and CDR2 YNNKEL (reference sequence). The CDR3 DNA sequence: TGTGCCAGCAGCCAACAAACAGGGATCGGGGGCATTCAGTACTTC. It is translated as CASSQQTGIGGIQYF.

This clonotype is a singleton in its sample. A far larger clone is a single base away, which makes a read error likely. The chain employs TRBV6-1 and TRBJ2-1; D is uncertain. The V and J ends lost 4 bases and 10 bases respectively, with 17 bases between them. CDR3 length equals 14 residues. Per germline, CDR1 MNHNS and CDR2 SASEGT. The CDR3 DNA reads TGTGCCAGCAGTGCTATCATGAGCTCCTACGAGCAGTTCTTC. It specifies CASSAIMSSYEQFF.

The chain has TRBV5-5 and TRBJ2-5, with 11 bases matching TRBD2. J was trimmed by 1 base and V by 0 bases; bases with no gene match: 2. Germline CDR1 SGHKS, CDR2 YYEKEE (reference sequence). The CDR3 runs to 16 residues. The CDR3 DNA follows: TGTGCCAGCAGCTTGGGGCTAGCGGGGGGCCAAGAGACCCAGTACTTC. It yields the protein CASSLGLAGGQETQYF.

This clonotype occurred a few times. The chain employs TRBV7-2 and TRBJ2-4, with D tentatively TRBD2 (5 bases). The ends were cut back, 0 bases at V and 8 bases at J, with 11 bases in the middle. The CDR3 sequence is 14 residues long. From germline, CDR1 is SGHTA and CDR2 FQGNSA. The CDR3 DNA reads TGTGCCAGCAGCTTAGCGCTTTGGGGAGACATTCAGTACTTC. Encoded protein: CASSLALWGDIQYF.

This clonotype was seen at least ten times. V is TRBV7-2 and J is TRBJ1-5, with D maybe TRBD1 (5 bases). The CDR3 sequence is 14 residues long. The V end lost 1 base, the J end lost 6 bases, and 10 bases lay between the germline ends. Per germline, CDR1 SGHTA and CDR2 FQGNSA. The CDR3 spells CASSLDVGGQPQHF. In DNA, the CDR3 is TGTGCCAGCAGCTTAGATGTCGGGGGTCAGCCCCAGCATTTT.

Concerning this clonotype itself: A much larger clonotype is one base distant, so this may be a read error. V and J are TRBV4-3 and TRBJ1-2; D is unresolved. V lost 1 base and J 5 bases, leaving 17 bases between the germline ends. The CDR3 covers 16 residues. Germline V gene lookup returns CDR1 LGHNA and CDR2 YSLEER. This CDR3 is CASSQAVGEALYGYTF. DNA of the CDR3: TGCGCCAGCAGCCAAGCTGTCGGAGAGGCCTTGTATGGCTACACCTTC.

The chain uses TRBV12-3 or TRBV12-4 and TRBJ1-5; D is unresolved. This CDR3 contains 14 residues. Trimming cost V 3 bases and J 5 bases, with 11 bases left between them. CDR3 nucleotides: TGTGCCAGCAGTTTGAAATCGGCGGATCAGCCCCAGCATTTT. Translated, it gives CASSLKSADQPQHF.

There are a few counts of this clonotype. CDR3 residues: CSVDGVSSTDTQYF. Written as DNA, the CDR3 is TGCAGCGTCGATGGGGTTTCTAGCACAGATACGCAGTATTTT. V gene TRBV29-1 combines with J gene TRBJ2-3; D not resolved. There are 14 residues in the CDR3. The germline V and J ends were trimmed by 6 bases and 0 bases, with 13 bases remaining between them. Germline values: CDR1 SQVTM, CDR2 ANQGSEA.

Turning to this clonotype: Given a much more abundant clone one base away, this may be a read error. The V and J genes are TRBV2 and TRBJ1-1; TRBD1 agrees at 9 bases. The CDR3 spans 14 residues. Germline V gives CDR1 SNHLY, CDR2 FYNNEI. CDR3 sequence: CTSMRQGVWTEAFF. CDR3 bases: TGTACCAGCATGCGACAGGGGGTTTGGACTGAAGCTTTCTTT. Full variable domain (remainder filled in from reference TRBV2 and TRBJ1-1): EPEVTQTPSHQVTQMGQEVILRCVPISNHLYFYWYRQILGQKVEFLVSFYNNEISEKSEIFDDQFSVERPDGSNFTLKIRSTKLEDSAMYFCTSMRQGVWTEAFFGQGTRLTVV.

This clonotype was counted at least ten times. Written as DNA, the CDR3 is TGTGCCAGCAGGGCTTCGGTGGGGGCCTTTGAAAAACTGTTTTTT. The encoded protein is CASRASVGAFEKLFF. V and J are TRBV2 and TRBJ1-4, with D possibly matching TRBD1 (6 bases). Trimming left V 6 bases short and J 7 bases short, with 18 bases between. This CDR3 is built from 15 residues. Germline CDR1 reads SNHLY; CDR2 reads FYNNEI.

This clonotype was seen many times. The genes are TRBV5-1 and TRBJ2-3; tentatively, D is TRBD1 (5 bases). CDR1 is SGHRS, CDR2 YFSETQ, per germline. The CDR3 covers 14 residues. V was trimmed by 4 bases and J by 0 bases, leaving 9 bases between them. The CDR3 spells CASSDSSSTDTQYF. The CDR3 DNA reads as TGCGCCAGCAGCGACAGTTCTAGCACAGATACGCAGTATTTT.

This chain uses TRBV19 with TRBJ2-3; 7 nucleotides line up with TRBD2. J gave up 5 bases and V 1 base, and 9 bases lay outside the gene matches. The CDR3 sequence is 16 residues long. The germline V gene encodes CDR1 LNHDA and CDR2 SQIVND (reference sequence). Here the CDR3 DNA reads TGTGCCAGTAGTATAGCCCCGAGCGGGGTTATAGATACGCAGTATTTT. It specifies CASSIAPSGVIDTQYF. Full variable domain (outside the CDR3, taken from reference TRBV19 and TRBJ2-3): DGGITQSPKYLFRKEGQNVTLSCEQNLNHDAMYWYRQDPGQGLRLIYYSQIVNDFQKGDIAEGYSVSREKKESFPLTVTSAQKNPTAFYLCASSIAPSGVIDTQYFGPGTRLTVL.

This clonotype was picked up many times. The chain carries TRBV12-5 and TRBJ1-1; the D is unclear. The CDR3 length is 11 residues. V gave up 6 bases and J gave up 7 bases, with 9 bases separating them. In germline, CDR1 is LGHNT, CDR2 FRNRAP. The CDR3 nucleotides read TGTGCTAGTGGACTGCTGCGTGAAGCTTTCTTT. Its translation is CASGLLREAFF.

The chain combines TRBV29-1 with TRBJ1-2; the D gene is possibly TRBD1 (5 bases). V lost 7 bases, J lost 2 bases, and 17 bases lay in between. The germline gives CDR1 SQVTM, CDR2 ANQGSEA. CDR3 length: 14 residues. As DNA, the CDR3 is TGCAGCGCTGGAGGTGGGGGAAAGAACTATGGCTACACCTTC. Protein sequence: CSAGGGGKNYGYTF.

This clonotype has ten or more counts. The V gene is TRBV27, the J gene TRBJ2-1; 9 bases align to TRBD1. Germline values: CDR1 MNHEY, CDR2 SMNVEV (reference sequence). The trim removed 5 bases at V and 7 bases at J, leaving 9 bases unmatched. The CDR3 totals 15 residues. The CDR3 loop reads CASSLRQGVANEQFF. As DNA, the CDR3 is TGTGCCAGCAGTCTAAGACAGGGGGTTGCAAATGAGCAGTTCTTC.

The chain uses TRBV7-9 and TRBJ1-3; no clear D gene. The CDR3 extends over 16 amino acids. Per germline, CDR1 SEHNR and CDR2 FQNEAQ (reference sequence). With 3 bases removed from V and 0 bases from J, the gap between germline ends came to 12 bases. In DNA form, the CDR3 reads TGTGCCAGCAGCTTTGGCGCAGGCCACTCTGGAAACACCATATATTTT. Residues: CASSFGAGHSGNTIYF.

This clonotype was counted only a few times. V and J are TRBV19 and TRBJ2-1, with TRBD2 identical over 7 bases. Near its end, the DNA agrees better with TRBJ2-5, so the J call may be wrong. The CDR3 sequence is 15 residues long. From germline, CDR1 is LNHDA and CDR2 SQIVND (reference sequence). Here the CDR3 DNA reads TGTGCCAGTAGTAATACGGGCGGGAGCGTGGAGACCCAGTACTTC. Translating it yields CASSNTGGSVETQYF.